This T cell receptor (beta chain) originates from a study of blood T cell repertoires in COVID-19. Study at large: Samples representing acute and convalescent COVID-19 were sourced from the United States, Italy and Spain. T cells, B-cell-depleted T cells, or PBMCs provided the cDNA or gDNA that served as material.

The protocol was immunoSEQ multiplex PCR, while the TCRdb copy is restricted to in-frame clones and leaves out a portion. The table includes fewer than 250,000 clones, around 80% detected once. This clone was detected only once. This CDR3 comprises 16 residues. Germline CDR1 reads KGHSH; CDR2 reads LQKENI. The ends lost 2 bases at V and 3 bases at J; junction bases unmatched: 5. This clonotype was obtained from a woman in her forties or fifties with acute or convalescent COVID-19. The chain employs TRBV18 and TRBJ2-2; 8 bases fit TRBD2. Sequencing input: peripheral blood. Here the CDR3 DNA reads TGTGCCAGCTCACCAACGGCGCGGGAGGACACCGGGGAGCTGTTTTTT. It encodes CASSPTAREDTGELFF.